The present TCR beta chain was sequenced within a study of CD8 T cells in ankylosing spondylitis. Making the TCR beta libraries involved quantitative 5'-RACE with molecular barcodes. Each CDR3 protein gets one entry after TCRdb re-called the 5' RACE reads with MiXCR. This table holds a few hundred thousand distinct CDR3 sequences, around 22% found once. This clonotype has more than one count but fewer than ten. Its antigen remains unidentified. This CDR3 is 14 amino acids long. Germline lookup yields CDR1 ENHRY and CDR2 SYGVKD. V was pared by 6 bases and J by 2 bases, with 14 bases between. Study-level findings and limits: Some of the motif variants had earlier been found in reactive arthritis patients' fluid and blood. What appeared characteristic of ankylosing spondylitis blood was a TCR beta motif of fewer than ten highly homologous variants. Reports say disease-linked clones showed up significantly more in matched ankylosing spondylitis synovial fluid. Clones that were linked to disease were CD8+ and were relatively rare in peripheral blood.

This receptor was identified in a male donor with ankylosing spondylitis. The chain links TRBV10-3 to TRBJ2-7; a possible D gene is TRBD2 (6 bases). The sequenced material came from blood, either unsorted or a sorted T cell fraction (not recorded which). The CDR3 DNA reads TGTGCCATCAGCGGGGGTGGGTTCCCCTACGAGCAGTACTTC. Its protein product is CAISGGGFPYEQYF.